One sample yielded the 27 T cell receptor beta chains listed below, sequenced in a study of blood T cell repertoires in COVID-19. The data were produced by immunoSEQ multiplex PCR, yet TCRdb's version contains in-frame clones alone and is incomplete. The data show about 210,000 clones, approximately 85% seen once. Material: peripheral blood. The receptor source for this set is a woman aged 70-85 years with COVID-19, enrolled during active disease.

On this clone itself: This specimen includes other DNA sequences encoding the same CDR3. The chain uses TRBV7-3 and TRBJ2-5, with TRBD2 matching over 7 bases. The junction had 11 bases not matched to a gene; V was cut back by 3 bases and J by 4 bases. The CDR3 loop spans 16 amino acids. Germline V gives CDR1 SGHTA, CDR2 FQGTGA. Here the CDR3 DNA reads TGTGCCAGCAGCTTGGGTGGGGCGGGAGAGGGAGAGACCCAGTACTTC. Its protein is CASSLGGAGEGETQYF.

The chain combines TRBV6-2 or TRBV6-3 with TRBJ1-1; D possibly corresponds to TRBD1 (5 bases). Germline CDR1 reads MNHEY; CDR2 reads SVGEGT. Trimming removed 2 bases at V and 5 bases at J, with 12 bases between. The CDR3 is 14 residues long. CDR3 DNA sequence: TGTGCCAGCAGTTACGTAGGGGAGGGTACTGAAGCTTTCTTT. Translating it yields CASSYVGEGTEAFF.

The DNA for the CDR3 is TGTGCCACCAGCAGAGCAGTAGAGACCCAGTACTTC. Its translation: CATSRAVETQYF. The chain carries TRBV15 and TRBJ2-5; D is ambiguous. The CDR3 is 12 amino acids. V was clipped by 1 base and J by 4 bases, with 4 bases between them. Germline CDR1 LNHNV, CDR2 YYDKDF (reference sequence).

The chain joins TRBV3-1 (or the pseudogene TRBV3-2) to TRBJ1-2; TRBD1 agrees at 7 bases. V lost 3 bases and J lost 5; bases outside the gene matches: 12. The CDR3 consists of 16 residues. Per germline, CDR1 LGHDT and CDR2 YNNKEL (reference sequence). The CDR3 region is CASSHLTGQVGYGYTF. The CDR3 DNA follows: TGTGCCAGCAGCCATCTTACCGGACAGGTTGGGTATGGCTACACCTTC.

Here the CDR3 DNA reads TGCGCCAGCAGCCAGGGGGAATACAGGGCCACCGGGGAGCTGTTTTTT. It translates to CASSQGEYRATGELFF. The rearrangement joins TRBV4-3 to TRBJ2-2, with D possibly TRBD1 on 6 matching bases. Looked up from germline, CDR1 is LGHNA and CDR2 is YSLEER. V was cut by 3 bases and J by 4 bases, with 15 bases left in between. This CDR3 contains 16 residues.

This rearrangement joins TRBV11-3 to TRBJ1-2, with D unclear. The ends were cut back, 5 bases at V and 10 bases at J, with 17 bases in the middle. This CDR3 has 13 amino acids. From germline, CDR1 is SGHNT and CDR2 YENEEA. CDR3 nucleotide sequence: TGTGCCAGCAGCCCCCCGCGGGGTAGGAACTACACCTTC. This translates into CASSPPRGRNYTF.

This clone has only a few counts. The chain employs TRBV30 and TRBJ1-1; 9 nucleotides align to TRBD1. The CDR3 runs 14 residues. V was pared by 6 bases and J by 4 bases, with 9 bases of the junction left unmatched. Germline assignment: CDR1 GTSNPN and CDR2 SVGIG (reference sequence). CDR3 nucleotide sequence: TGTGCCTGTCTTGAGGACAGGGGAGGCACTGAAGCTTTCTTT. Translating gives CACLEDRGGTEAFF. The full variable domain, its missing parts supplied by reference TRBV30 and TRBJ1-1, is SQTIHQWPATLVQPVGSPLSLECTVEGTSNPNLYWYRQAAGRGLQLLFYSVGIGQISSEVPQNLSASRPQDRQFILSSKKLLLSDSGFYLCACLEDRGGTEAFFGQGTRLTVV.

The rearrangement links TRBV27 to TRBJ1-5; TRBD1 aligns across 10 bases. The CDR3 length is 17 residues. Trimming at V came to 5 bases and at J to 1 base, leaving 8 bases not matched to a gene. Germline V gene sequence: CDR1 MNHEY, CDR2 SMNVEV (reference sequence). The CDR3 spells CASSRRQTGGSNQPQHF. The CDR3 DNA follows: TGTGCCAGCAGTCGTCGGCAGACAGGGGGCAGCAATCAGCCCCAGCATTTT.

The chain recombines TRBV27 with TRBJ2-2; 10 bases fit TRBD1. From germline, CDR1 is MNHEY and CDR2 SMNVEV (reference sequence). The CDR3 length is 15 residues. The J segment lost 3 bases and the V segment lost 6 bases, leaving 4 bases of the junction unmatched. CDR3 protein: CASSGTGVYTGELFF. Here the CDR3 DNA reads TGTGCCAGCAGCGGGACAGGGGTTTACACCGGGGAGCTGTTTTTT.

The chain has TRBV7-3 and TRBJ1-3, with 7 bases matching TRBD1. CDR1 and CDR2 (germline): SGHTA, FQGTGA. With 5 bases clipped from V and 2 bases from J, the junction kept 6 bases outside the gene matches. The CDR3 has 15 amino acids. The CDR3 sequence: CASSLGTATGNTIYF. In DNA, the CDR3 is TGTGCCAGCAGCCTCGGGACAGCTACTGGAAACACCATATATTTT.

The count of this clone is one. This chain's CDR3 is CASSPEPYEQYF. The CDR3 DNA is TGTGCCAGCAGCCCGGAGCCCTACGAGCAGTACTTC. The chain carries TRBV6-2 or TRBV6-3 and TRBJ2-7; D gene uncertain. The CDR3 contains 12 residues. The V gene lost 6 bases and the J gene lost 2 bases, with 8 bases spanning the gap. Germline CDR1 and CDR2: MNHEY and SVGEGT.

V usage is TRBV28 and J usage is TRBJ1-1, with D perhaps TRBD1 (5 bases). CDR1 and CDR2 from the germline V gene are MDHEN and SYDVKM. V was shortened by 6 bases and J by 11 bases, with 19 bases between the two germline ends. The CDR3 length is 13 residues. CDR3 sequence (DNA): TGTGCCAGCAGGGAAAATCGGGGGAGGGATGCTTTCTTT. Translated: CASRENRGRDAFF.

The rearrangement links TRBV19 to TRBJ1-5, with TRBD1 as a possible D gene (6 bases). The CDR3 runs 17 residues. CDR1 and CDR2 from the germline V gene are LNHDA and SQIVND (reference sequence). Between the trimmed V and J ends, which lost 7 bases and 0 bases, there was a span of 19 bases. The CDR3 region is CASTPVGGLYSNQPQHF. CDR3 DNA sequence: TGTGCCAGTACCCCAGTGGGGGGGCTCTATAGCAATCAGCCCCAGCATTTT.

The chain couples TRBV5-4 to TRBJ2-1; D may be TRBD1 (6 bases). The V gene lost 4 bases and the J gene lost 4 bases, with 15 bases spanning the gap. The CDR3 is made up of 15 amino acids. Germline CDR1 and CDR2: SGHNT and YYREEE (reference sequence). The CDR3 DNA sequence: TGTGCCAGCAGCCTCGGACAGTTTAAGTACAATGAGCAGTTCTTC. It yields the protein CASSLGQFKYNEQFF.

V is TRBV6-5 and J is TRBJ1-6; D is ambiguous. Germline loops: CDR1 MNHEY, CDR2 SVGAGI. This CDR3 spans 14 amino acids. The V end lost 1 base, the J end lost 5 bases, and 6 bases lay between the germline ends. The CDR3 here is CASSYYNNNSPLHF. The CDR3 coding sequence is TGTGCCAGCAGTTACTACAATAATAATTCACCCCTCCACTTT.

The genes are TRBV19 and TRBJ1-2; D gene uncertain. V was clipped by 3 bases and J by 3 bases, with 8 bases between them. The CDR3 contains 13 residues. CDR1 and CDR2 (germline): LNHDA, SQIVND (reference sequence). The CDR3 bases are TGTGCCAGTAGTATCCAGGACTACTATGGCTACACCTTC. Its translation: CASSIQDYYGYTF.

The chain is built from TRBV29-1 and TRBJ2-6; D might be TRBD1 (6 bases). This CDR3 region has 14 residues. Germline V gives CDR1 SQVTM, CDR2 ANQGSEA. The V and J ends lost 7 bases and 0 bases respectively, with 10 bases between them. CDR3 coding DNA: TGCAGCGCCCTGGGGGCCTCTGGGGCCAACGTCCTGACTTTC. Amino acids: CSALGASGANVLTF. The full variable domain, rest sourced from reference TRBV29-1 and TRBJ2-6, is SAVISQKPSRDICQRGTSLTIQCQVDSQVTMMFWYRQQPGQSLTLIATANQGSEATYESGFVIDKFPISRPNLTFSTLTVSNMSPEDSSIYLCSALGASGANVLTFGAGSRLTVL.

The rearrangement joins TRBV7-3 to TRBJ2-6; maybe TRBD2 (5 bases). The germline CDR1 and CDR2 sequences are SGHTA and FQGTGA. This CDR3 contains 17 residues. The ends were cut back, 4 bases at V and 2 bases at J, with 15 bases in the middle. DNA for the CDR3: TGTGCCAGCAGCTCCGCCAGAATCGGGGCTGGGGCCAACGTCCTGACTTTC. Translated, it gives CASSSARIGAGANVLTF.

The V gene is TRBV11-3, the J gene TRBJ2-5; D is unclear. Germline V gene lookup returns CDR1 SGHNT and CDR2 YENEEA. The V end was cut by 6 bases, the J end by 1 base, with 6 bases between. The CDR3 sequence is 12 residues long. As DNA, the CDR3 is TGTGCCAGCAGGCGCCGCCAAGAGACCCAGTACTTC. It yields the protein CASRRRQETQYF. The whole variable domain, remainder taken from reference TRBV11-3 and TRBJ2-5, is EAGVVQSPRYKIIEKKQPVAFWCNPISGHNTLYWYLQNLGQGPELLIRYENEEAVDDSQLPKDRFSAERLKGVDSTLKIQPAELGDSAVYLCASRRRQETQYFGPGTRLLVL.

The genes are TRBV6-1 and TRBJ2-7; weak D call: TRBD1 (6 bases). The germline V and J ends were trimmed by 2 bases and 3 bases, with 14 bases remaining between them. Germline V gene data show CDR1 as MNHNS and CDR2 as SASEGT. CDR3 length: 15 amino acids. The CDR3 bases are TGTGCCAGCAGTGAACACAGGGCTGAGGGCTACGAGCAGTACTTC. Protein sequence: CASSEHRAEGYEQYF.

The chain couples TRBV6-4 to TRBJ1-5; TRBD1 matches 11 bases. The germline V gene has CDR1 MRHNA and CDR2 SNTAGT. This CDR3 contains 19 residues. Germline trimming cut 7 bases from V and 2 bases from J; bases unmatched to any gene: 16. CDR3 bases: TGTGCCAGCACACGTCCGTCGGACAGGGGGCCTGAAGGCAATCAGCCCCAGCATTTT. Translation: CASTRPSDRGPEGNQPQHF.

A single count supports this clone. The gene calls are TRBV21-1 and TRBJ1-2. TRBV21-1 has pseudogene status. There are 15 residues in the CDR3. CDR3 DNA sequence: TGTGCCAGCAGCAAAGTGGGGGGTTCGGGCTATGGCTACACCTTC. Translation gives CASSKVGGSGYGYTF.

This clone has a handful of counts. The V call is TRBV6-5, the J call TRBJ2-5, with TRBD1 as a possible D gene (6 bases). The germline V and J ends were trimmed by 4 bases and 5 bases, with 20 bases remaining between them. The CDR3 covers 16 residues. CDR1 is MNHEY, CDR2 SVGAGI, per germline. The CDR3 here is CASSSNSAGADETQYF. CDR3 sequence (DNA): TGTGCCAGCAGTTCCAACTCGGCAGGGGCGGACGAGACCCAGTACTTC.

The J gene is TRBJ1-2, the V gene TRBV19; the match to TRBD1 covers 11 bases. Looked up from germline, CDR1 is LNHDA and CDR2 is SQIVND (reference sequence). V shed 7 bases and J 2 bases; nucleotides not matched to a gene: 3. The CDR3 is 14 residues long. DNA of the CDR3: TGTGCCAGTACCCGGGACAGGGGGAACTATGGCTACACCTTC. Its translation: CASTRDRGNYGYTF.

The gene calls are TRBV5-1 and TRBJ2-1, with 8 bases matching TRBD2. V lost 4 bases, J lost 3 bases, and 3 bases stayed unmatched. Germline V gene lookup returns CDR1 SGHRS and CDR2 YFSETQ. The CDR3 has 14 amino acids. CDR3 DNA sequence: TGCGCCAGCAGCGAGGGACTAGACTACAATGAGCAGTTCTTC. Protein product: CASSEGLDYNEQFF.

This clone was seen only a few times. The genes are TRBV21-1 and TRBJ2-3; TRBD1 is taken as the D call from the table, unchecked against the DNA. TRBV21-1 represents a pseudogene. This CDR3 region has 15 residues. CDR3 DNA: TGTGCCAGCAGCGCCCGAGGGGGCGCGAGGGATACGCAGTATTTT. This codes for CASSARGGARDTQYF.

The V call is TRBV19, the J call TRBJ1-2, with a possible D match to TRBD1 (5 bases). Trimming left V 5 bases short and J 7 bases short, with 11 bases between. This CDR3 spans 12 amino acids. Germline assignment: CDR1 LNHDA and CDR2 SQIVND (reference sequence). The CDR3 DNA reads as TGTGCCAGTAGTCCGACAGTCCCTGGCTACACCTTC. Protein: CASSPTVPGYTF.